The subject of this entry is one T cell receptor (beta chain). Its antigen is not identified. The junction differs from germline at one of its ends, possibly a read error. For each extraction, RNA and DNA were obtained together from approximately 20-30 mg of unsorted bulk tissue. Infection with HBV was chronic in patients; they were treatment-naive. The data belong to a study of tumor-infiltrating lymphocytes in primary liver carcinoma. Total RNA (around 500 ng) served as template for TCR beta cDNA synthesis primed by a constant-region primer. Three rounds of nested multiplex PCR with slightly modified ARM-PCR produced TCR beta libraries. In the first two PCR rounds, TRBV1-TRBV30 forward primers were paired with a C-beta reverse primer, and each round lasted roughly 10 cycles. TCRdb processed the multiplex PCR reads anew with MiXCR; each CDR3 protein has one entry. The table lists over 25,000 distinct CDR3 sequences, around 79% of them singletons.

Findings and caveats of the study: Reduced overlap was seen in tumor-adjacent and tumor-blood pairs versus tumor region pairs.

The length of the CDR3 is 16 residues. CDR1 and CDR2 from the germline V gene are SGHDN and FVKESK. This TCR was sampled from a man aged 40-55 years with primary liver carcinoma and hepatitis B virus infection. The sequencing sample was made of liver tumor tissue from sampling region 3. Subset defined: tumor region T3, left-lateral pole. The V and J genes are TRBV14 and TRBJ2-7; TRBD2 aligns across 8 bases. The CDR3 nucleotides read TGTGCCAGTAGCCCCTACTCCGGGAGGGCCTGGGGCGAGCAGTGCTTC. Translation gives CASSPYSGRAWGEQCF.